This TCR beta chain stems from a study of blood T cell repertoires in COVID-19. Per the authors' pipeline: Scientists estimated how many nucleated cells there were by amplifying reference gene primers. The assay was immunoSEQ multiplex PCR, and TCRdb's table has in-frame clones only and misses some. The V and J calls and the clone size are those of that table, but D and trimming were determined from the DNA. Altogether 200,000 to 250,000 clones are present, 70% to 90% being singletons, with the ten largest covering around 0.8%. This clone appeared a single time. The CDR3 spans 19 residues. Trimming removed 1 base from V and 3 bases from J, with 20 bases in between. The germline V gene encodes CDR1 SGHRS and CDR2 YFSETQ. Everyone who took part was roughly 18 to 89 years old, and they came from 24 US areas. Participants reported their clinical history, and cohort assignment relied on those reports.

Input material: PBMCs or T cells enriched from blood (not recorded which). The chain links TRBV5-1 to TRBJ1-6; D not resolved. The receptor was isolated from a middle-aged man who had been exposed to COVID-19. DNA for the CDR3: TGCGCCAGCAGCTTGTTTGCCCCGTCCGACAACAACTATAATTCACCCCTCCACTTT. This encodes CASSLFAPSDNNYNSPLHF. The whole variable domain, remainder taken from reference TRBV5-1 and TRBJ1-6, is KAGVTQTPRYLIKTRGQQVTLSCSPISGHRSVSWYQQTPGQGLQFLFEYFSETQRNKGNFPGRFSGRQFSNSRSEMNVSTLELGDSALYLCASSLFAPSDNNYNSPLHFGNGTRLTVT.